Following are 2 T cell receptor beta chains from one sample sequenced in a study of blood T cell repertoires in COVID-19. The table came from immunoSEQ multiplex PCR; TCRdb's copy has only in-frame clones and leaves some out. The table lists some 96,000 clones, 80% to 95% of them singletons. Sequenced sample: peripheral blood. Receptors were obtained from a man aged 45-65 years with active COVID-19.

The V call is TRBV18, the J call TRBJ1-1, with 8 bases matching TRBD1. The V gene end was trimmed by 3 bases and the J gene end by 4 bases; junction bases not matched to a gene: 7. CDR3 length: 15 residues. In germline, CDR1 is KGHSH, CDR2 LQKENI. CDR3: CASSPKTGVSTEAFF. CDR3 coding DNA: TGTGCCAGCTCACCTAAGACAGGGGTAAGCACTGAAGCTTTCTTT.

The rearrangement uses TRBV4-1 and TRBJ2-5; 13 bases match TRBD2. Per germline, CDR1 MGHRA and CDR2 YSYEKL. With V trimmed by 0 bases and J by 4 bases, 14 bases remained unmatched. This CDR3 spans 20 amino acids. The DNA of the CDR3 is TGCGCCAGCAGCCAAGAGGGCGCGACTAGCGGGGGGTGGCGGTTAGAGACCCAGTACTTC. It translates to CASSQEGATSGGWRLETQYF.